These 32 T cell receptor beta chains came from one sample sequenced in a study of cytomegalovirus exposure and HLA in healthy donors. Primers for the PCR totalled 60 Vbeta and 13 Jbeta. Measured with immunoSEQ multiplex PCR; TCRdb has only the in-frame clones, and not every one. This table holds tens of thousands of clones, about two thirds found once. The sequenced sample was PBMCs. The receptors here all came from a young man in good health and CMV-seropositive.

The chain uses TRBV10-2 and TRBJ1-5; D is perhaps TRBD1 (6 bases). The CDR3 consists of 16 residues. Germline V gene lookup returns CDR1 WSHSY and CDR2 SAAADI. V lost 3 bases and J lost 0, with 12 bases in between. This CDR3 reads CASSDGTPYSNQPQHF. In nucleotides, the CDR3 is TGCGCCAGCAGTGACGGGACACCTTATAGCAATCAGCCCCAGCATTTT.

This clone was detected a few times. The V and J genes are TRBV6-1 and TRBJ2-3; the D gene is possibly TRBD1 (6 bases). The germline V gene has CDR1 MNHNS and CDR2 SASEGT. V shed 5 bases and J shed 1 base, with 13 bases lying between them. The CDR3 runs to 15 residues. For the CDR3, the DNA is TGTGCCAGCAGTCCCCATCGGACAGGCACAGATACGCAGTATTTT. Its translation is CASSPHRTGTDTQYF.

V gene TRBV4-1 combines with J gene TRBJ2-3, with 8 bases fitting TRBD2. Losses at the gene ends were 0 bases for V and 2 bases for J; bases not matched to a gene: 10. Germline assignment: CDR1 MGHRA and CDR2 YSYEKL. The CDR3 consists of 18 residues. CDR3 residues: CASSQDSRVAGHTDTQYF. Here the CDR3 DNA reads TGCGCCAGCAGCCAAGATTCACGTGTAGCGGGACACACAGATACGCAGTATTTT.

This chain uses TRBV19 with TRBJ2-7; D is perhaps TRBD1 (7 bases). Germline V gene sequence: CDR1 LNHDA, CDR2 SQIVND (reference sequence). The V end was cut by 5 bases, the J end by 1 base, with 12 bases between. The CDR3 spans 14 residues. CDR3: CASSGQGGSYEQYF. CDR3 in DNA: TGTGCCAGTAGTGGGCAGGGGGGTTCCTACGAGCAGTACTTC.

V is TRBV9 and J is TRBJ2-3; D is perhaps TRBD2 (5 bases). Germline V gene lookup returns CDR1 SGDLS and CDR2 YYNGEE. The V end was cut by 2 bases, the J end by 0 bases, with 10 bases between. The CDR3 is 15 residues long. CDR3 coding DNA: TGTGCCAGCAGCGTCGGCGGGCAGAGCACAGATACGCAGTATTTT. Protein product: CASSVGGQSTDTQYF. Looking up the rest from reference TRBV9 and TRBJ2-3 gives the full variable domain: DSGVTQTPKHLITATGQRVTLRCSPRSGDLSVYWYQQSLDQGLQFLIQYYNGEERAKGNILERFSAQQFPDLHSELNLSSLELGDSALYFCASSVGGQSTDTQYFGPGTRLTVL.

The gene calls are TRBV2 and TRBJ1-2, with D perhaps matching TRBD1 (6 bases). The germline V gene has CDR1 SNHLY and CDR2 FYNNEI. The CDR3 runs to 12 residues. V lost 6 bases and J 6 bases, leaving 11 bases between the germline ends. Here the CDR3 DNA reads TGTGCCAGCAGAATCAACAGGGATGGCTACACCTTC. Its translation is CASRINRDGYTF.

The rearrangement links TRBV28 to TRBJ1-5; 8 bases map to TRBD1. This CDR3 has 16 amino acids. Germline assignment: CDR1 MDHEN and CDR2 SYDVKM. The V and J ends lost 6 bases and 3 bases, in that order; junction bases with no gene match: 10. CDR3 region: CASRPDRGGDNQPQHF. CDR3 sequence (DNA): TGTGCCAGCAGACCCGACAGGGGAGGGGACAATCAGCCCCAGCATTTT. Based on the CDR3 plus reference TRBV28 and TRBJ1-5, the full variable domain is DVKVTQSSRYLVKRTGEKVFLECVQDMDHENMFWYRQDPGLGLRLIYFSYDVKMKEKGDIPEGYSVSREKKERFSLILESASTNQTSMYLCASRPDRGGDNQPQHFGDGTRLSIL.

This clone has just a few counts. This chain connects TRBV4-2 to TRBJ1-1, with D maybe TRBD1 (6 bases). Germline CDR1 is LGHNA and CDR2 is YNFKEQ. Trimming shortened V by 0 bases and J by 4 bases, and 12 bases separated the two germline ends. This CDR3 comprises 15 residues. The CDR3 DNA is TGTGCCAGCAGCCAAGATCGAACAGGGACCACTGAAGCTTTCTTT. This sequence encodes CASSQDRTGTTEAFF.

Only a few counts were recorded for this clone. The rearrangement joins TRBV2 to TRBJ2-6; D uncertain. The germline V gene encodes CDR1 SNHLY and CDR2 FYNNEI. The germline V and J ends were trimmed by 7 bases and 2 bases, with 9 bases remaining between them. The CDR3 runs to 14 residues. The DNA for the CDR3 is TGTGCCAGCACGAGTCGTCCTGGGGCCAACGTCCTGACTTTC. Protein product: CASTSRPGANVLTF.

The chain uses TRBV7-3 and TRBJ2-5; 10 nucleotides line up with TRBD2. CDR1 is SGHTA, CDR2 FQGTGA, per germline. There are 15 residues in the CDR3. J was trimmed by 2 bases and V by 2 bases; bases with no gene match: 2. The CDR3 DNA is TGTGCCAGCAGCTTAGGACTAGCGGCTCAAGAGACCCAGTACTTC. The encoded protein is CASSLGLAAQETQYF.

The CDR3, as DNA: TGTGCCAGCAGGGGATGGGAGCCGGCTTTCTTT. Translating it yields CASRGWEPAFF. The chain carries TRBV2 and TRBJ1-1; D gene unclear. The CDR3 loop spans 11 amino acids. Germline-derived CDR1 and CDR2 are SNHLY and FYNNEI. V was trimmed by 6 bases and J by 11 bases, leaving 13 bases between them.

The chain uses TRBV7-9 and TRBJ1-4; TRBD1 aligns across 7 bases. Germline CDR1 is SEHNR and CDR2 is FQNEAQ (reference sequence). The CDR3 sequence is 15 residues long. V lost 3 bases and J lost 7; bases outside the gene matches: 8. This chain's CDR3 is CASSLSDRWSEKLFF. Written as DNA, the CDR3 is TGTGCCAGCAGCTTGTCGGACAGGTGGAGTGAAAAACTGTTTTTT.

The V gene is TRBV19, the J gene TRBJ2-7; 9 bases match TRBD1. This CDR3 spans 16 amino acids. Germline values: CDR1 LNHDA, CDR2 SQIVND (reference sequence). With 5 bases clipped from V and 0 bases from J, the junction kept 8 bases outside the gene matches. The CDR3 DNA reads as TGTGCCAGTAGTCCCGGGACAGGGTTGAGCTCCTACGAGCAGTACTTC. This codes for CASSPGTGLSSYEQYF. Looking up the rest from reference TRBV19 and TRBJ2-7 gives the full variable domain: DGGITQSPKYLFRKEGQNVTLSCEQNLNHDAMYWYRQDPGQGLRLIYYSQIVNDFQKGDIAEGYSVSREKKESFPLTVTSAQKNPTAFYLCASSPGTGLSSYEQYFGPGTRLTVT.

The chain employs TRBV16 and TRBJ1-2, with 8 bases identical to TRBD1. J was trimmed by 6 bases and V by 0 bases; bases with no gene match: 6. This CDR3 has 15 residues. Per germline, CDR1 KGHSY and CDR2 FQNENV. CDR3 amino acids: CASSQSVTGVDGYTF. The CDR3 nucleotides are TGTGCCAGCAGCCAATCCGTGACAGGGGTGGATGGCTACACCTTC.

The J gene is TRBJ1-5, the V gene TRBV19; D not certain. Looked up from germline, CDR1 is LNHDA and CDR2 is SQIVND (reference sequence). Deletions cut 5 bases from V and 1 base from J, with 6 bases between. This CDR3 is built from 13 residues. The CDR3 DNA is TGTGCCAGTAGTCCCGTAAGCAATCAGCCCCAGCATTTT. Translating gives CASSPVSNQPQHF.

The rearrangement links TRBV10-3 to TRBJ1-4; 7 nucleotides agree with TRBD1. V lost 0 bases, J lost 7 bases, and 5 bases stayed unmatched. CDR3 length equals 15 residues. CDR1 is ENHRY, CDR2 SYGVKD, per germline. As DNA, the CDR3 is TGTGCCATCAGTGAGTCCCGGACAGGCGCTGAAAAACTGTTTTTT. Its translation: CAISESRTGAEKLFF.

In this sample, this clone turned up a few times. V is TRBV25-1 and J is TRBJ2-4, with 7 positions matching TRBD1. The CDR3 has 15 amino acids. Germline-derived CDR1 and CDR2 are MGHDK and SYGVNS. Unmatched junction bases numbered 8, after V lost 2 bases and J lost 7 bases. CDR3 in amino acids: CASSEHSLRGNIQYF. Here the CDR3 DNA reads TGTGCCAGCAGTGAACACTCCCTCAGGGGGAACATTCAGTACTTC.

The chain uses TRBV11-2 and TRBJ2-7; 8 nucleotides align to TRBD2. The length of the CDR3 is 15 residues. V shed 6 bases and J 0 bases; nucleotides not matched to a gene: 7. Germline-derived CDR1 and CDR2 are SGHAT and FQNNGV. CDR3 coding DNA: TGTGCCAGCAGGATCGGGACTAGAGTCTCCTACGAGCAGTACTTC. Translating it yields CASRIGTRVSYEQYF.

This rearrangement joins TRBV29-1 to TRBJ1-6; a possible D gene is TRBD1 (5 bases). Trimming cost V 2 bases and J 6 bases, with 11 bases left between them. Germline V CDR1 and CDR2: SQVTM, ANQGSEA. The CDR3 has 14 residues. The CDR3 bases are TGCAGCGTTGAAACGGGCAGGGCTAATTCACCCCTCCACTTT. This translates into CSVETGRANSPLHF.

This clone was detected once. Germline and junction disagree at one end, which may indicate a read error. Other DNA sequences of this sample code for an identical CDR3. The V and J genes are TRBV6-5 and TRBJ2-2, with D possibly TRBD2 on 5 matching bases. Looked up from germline, CDR1 is MNHEY and CDR2 is SVGAGI. The CDR3 has 15 residues. The CDR3 coding sequence is TGTGCCAGCAGTTACCGGGGAACCGACACCGGGGAGCTGTTCTTT. It codes for CASSYRGTDTGELFF.

The chain is built from TRBV28 and TRBJ1-2; D is unresolved. V was trimmed by 2 bases and J by 2 bases, leaving 6 bases between them. CDR3 length: 13 amino acids. Germline V gene data show CDR1 as MDHEN and CDR2 as SYDVKM. The DNA of the CDR3 is TGTGCCAGCAGTTTACCTCCGAACTATGGCTACACCTTC. It codes for CASSLPPNYGYTF.

This clone was seen a handful of times. J is TRBJ1-1 and V is TRBV18, with D possibly being TRBD1 (5 bases). This CDR3 has 14 residues. CDR1 is KGHSH, CDR2 LQKENI, per germline. V was trimmed by 1 base and J by 6 bases, leaving 12 bases between them. The CDR3 DNA is TGTGCCAGCTCACCACGACAGCTCCTGGCTGAAGCTTTCTTT. Translated, it gives CASSPRQLLAEAFF.

V gene TRBV6-1 combines with J gene TRBJ1-1, with 7 bases fitting TRBD1. Trimming at V came to 11 bases and at J to 1 base, leaving 13 bases not matched to a gene. CDR3 size: 15 residues. Germline V gives CDR1 MNHNS, CDR2 SASEGT. The chain's CDR3 is CAGRTGVESNTEAFF. The DNA of the CDR3 is TGTGCCGGACGAACAGGGGTGGAGTCGAACACTGAAGCTTTCTTT.

The rearrangement links TRBV7-9 to TRBJ2-5, with D possibly matching TRBD1 (5 bases). V shed 5 bases and J shed 1 base, with 8 bases lying between them. The CDR3 extends over 13 amino acids. Germline values: CDR1 SEHNR, CDR2 FQNEAQ (reference sequence). CDR3 loop: CASSPRVQETQYF. The CDR3 bases are TGTGCCAGCAGCCCCAGGGTCCAAGAGACCCAGTACTTC.

A few counts support this clone. The genes are TRBV12-5 and TRBJ2-3; D remains unclear. Germline values: CDR1 LGHNT, CDR2 FRNRAP. Trimming stripped 1 base from V and 0 bases from J, with 2 bases between. This CDR3 region has 13 residues. The CDR3 region is CASGLASTDTQYF. The CDR3 DNA reads as TGTGCTAGTGGTTTGGCTAGCACAGATACGCAGTATTTT.

Note on this clone: At one boundary the junction diverges from the germline segment, which might be a read error. The CDR3 spells CASSLVGQTYSTDTQYF. The DNA of the CDR3 is TGTGCTAGTAGTTTGGTGGGACAGACCTATAGCACAGATACGCAGTATTTT. This chain joins TRBV12-5 and TRBJ2-3, with 7 nucleotides matching TRBD1. Germline V gene data show CDR1 as LGHNT and CDR2 as FRNRAP. The CDR3 loop spans 17 amino acids.

This clone was recorded a few times. V is TRBV30 and J is TRBJ1-4; weak D call: TRBD1 (6 bases). Germline V lookup: CDR1 GTSNPN, CDR2 SVGIG (reference sequence). The CDR3 has 13 residues. Trimming stripped 2 bases from V and 8 bases from J, with 12 bases between. The CDR3 DNA reads as TGTGCCTGGAGTTCCCAGGGGTGGGAAAAACTGTTTTTT. The encoded protein is CAWSSQGWEKLFF.

This clone occurred a few times. The rearrangement links TRBV9 to TRBJ2-6; no clear D gene. CDR3 length: 13 amino acids. V was clipped by 4 bases and J by 4 bases, with 6 bases between them. From germline, CDR1 is SGDLS and CDR2 YYNGEE. In nucleotides, the CDR3 is TGTGCCAGCAGCCGGTGGGGGGCCAACGTCCTGACTTTC. Translating gives CASSRWGANVLTF.

The chain has TRBV6-5 and TRBJ2-5; 9 nucleotides match TRBD2. The CDR3 totals 14 residues. V was clipped by 6 bases and J by 2 bases; unmatched bases: 4. The germline gives CDR1 MNHEY, CDR2 SVGAGI. The CDR3 sequence: CASSRAGGQETQYF. Written as DNA, the CDR3 is TGTGCCAGCAGCCGGGCGGGGGGGCAAGAGACCCAGTACTTC.

Points on this clone: It is likely a read error: a sequence one base away is far more abundant. V and J are TRBV7-9 and TRBJ2-1; 10 bases fit TRBD1. Germline V gives CDR1 SEHNR, CDR2 FQNEAQ (reference sequence). The CDR3 is 15 amino acids. The CDR3 protein is CTSSLKGTGDNEQFF. The DNA of the CDR3 is TGTACCAGCAGCTTAAAAGGGACAGGGGATAATGAGCAGTTCTTC.

The chain carries TRBV30 and TRBJ2-7; D possibly corresponds to TRBD1 (6 bases). Germline-derived CDR1 and CDR2 are GTSNPN and SVGIG (reference sequence). The CDR3 consists of 14 residues. V was trimmed by 0 bases and J by 6 bases, leaving 15 bases between them. CDR3 protein: CAWSVGQGSGEQYF. CDR3 nucleotides: TGTGCCTGGAGTGTAGGGCAGGGGTCAGGCGAGCAGTACTTC.

The chain employs TRBV30 and TRBJ1-3; 8 bases line up with TRBD1. This CDR3 has 13 amino acids. The germline V gene encodes CDR1 GTSNPN and CDR2 SVGIG (reference sequence). The V segment lost 5 bases and the J segment 2 bases; nucleotides outside the gene matches: 2. The chain's CDR3 is CAWSTGAGNTIYF. The CDR3 DNA is TGTGCCTGGTCGACAGGGGCTGGAAACACCATATATTTT.